This T cell receptor beta chain was found in a study of T cells in Graves' hyperthyroidism and ophthalmopathy. Findings and caveats of the study: The majority of expanded thyroid clonotypes above 0.001 also appeared in blood.

The CDR3 has 14 amino acids. Trimming left V 4 bases short and J 0 bases short, with 8 bases between. Looked up from germline, CDR1 is MNHNS and CDR2 is SASEGT. Only a few counts were recorded for this clonotype. What it binds is unknown. Template material for amplifying TCR beta CDR3 regions consisted of RNA transcripts. The study used the HTBI primer set for a first-round RT-PCR of the TCR CDR3. MiXCR, run by TCRdb on the multiplex PCR reads, gives a single entry per CDR3 protein. The data contain approximately 700,000 distinct CDR3 sequences, about 17% of them singletons. Patients having uncontrolled infection, another autoimmune disease, pregnancy or lactation were not included. Fresh 10 ml peripheral blood yielded PBMCs.

The chain is built from TRBV6-1 and TRBJ2-3; no firm D call. Source material: blood. The source of this sequence is a man between 18 and 35 years old with Graves' hyperthyroidism. The CDR3 is CASSVVGSTDTQYF. CDR3 nucleotides: TGTGCCAGCAGTGTTGTAGGCAGCACAGATACGCAGTATTTT.